This TCR beta chain was retrieved from a study of cytomegalovirus exposure and HLA in healthy donors. As for this clone: Its cognate antigen is unknown.

Trimming stripped 6 bases from V and 0 bases from J, with 12 bases between. There are 15 residues in the CDR3. Germline-derived CDR1 and CDR2 are MRHNA and SNTAGT. PCR primers comprised 60 Vbeta and 13 Jbeta primers. TCRdb's table, derived via immunoSEQ multiplex PCR, lists solely in-frame clones and lacks some. The table includes 120,000 to 150,000 clones, 78% detected once. Points from the study as a whole: A later look showed TCR association rates differing by HLA locus, highest for DRB1 and lowest for HLA-C.

The sample comprised PBMCs. V gene TRBV6-4 combines with J gene TRBJ2-1; D gene uncertain. The source of this sequence is a woman in her forties in good health and CMV-seropositive. CDR3 DNA: TGTGCCAGCAGAGCCGAAGAGAGCTCCTACAATGAGCAGTTCTTC. It encodes CASRAEESSYNEQFF.